The 2 T cell receptor beta chains below all came from one sample that was sequenced in a study of tumor and adjacent non-tumor tissue in lung cancer. No cell sorting was done before RNA was extracted from the tissue. Three rounds of nested PCR, following a modified ARM-PCR protocol, produced the TCRbeta library. From the multiplex PCR reads, TCRdb called clonotypes with MiXCR, one entry per CDR3 protein. Of about 110,000 distinct CDR3 sequences in the sample, approximately 87% were seen once. Sequencing used lung tumor tissue. The receptor set was obtained from a man aged 65-85 years with non-small cell lung cancer.

Comment on this clonotype: Compared with germline, one end of the junction differs, possibly owing to a read error. The genes are TRBV28 and TRBJ1-6, with 7 bases aligning to TRBD1. CDR3 size: 15 residues. Per the germline V gene, CDR1 is MDHEN and CDR2 is SYDVKM. CDR3 loop: CASTSDRAERSPFHF. As DNA, the CDR3 is TGTGCCAGCACAAGCGACAGGGCGGAACGTTCACCCTTCCACTTT.

V gene TRBV12-3 or TRBV12-4 combines with J gene TRBJ1-1; D not resolved. This CDR3 comprises 14 residues. Trimming took 6 bases from V and 5 from J, leaving 16 bases between them. CDR3 bases: TGTGCCAGCAGCAATCAGACATGGCTAACTGAAGCTTTCTTT. It specifies CASSNQTWLTEAFF.